A single T cell receptor (beta chain) is shown here with its context. Other DNA sequences in this sample translate to the same CDR3. CDR1 is SGHRS and CDR2 is YFSETQ in the germline V gene. The CDR3 has 14 amino acids. V was trimmed by 4 bases and J by 5 bases, leaving 15 bases between them. The source of the sample is a study of blood T cell repertoires in COVID-19. Original processing methods: The authors estimated nucleated cell counts from reference gene primer amplification. Sequencing was performed with immunoSEQ multiplex PCR; in TCRdb, only in-frame clones are kept and a portion is missing. D and trimming come from the DNA, and the V and J calls and clone size come from that table. Seen here are about 190,000 clones, roughly 80% observed once, and the top ten hold 15% to 20%.

The chain uses TRBV5-1 and TRBJ2-5; tentative D call: TRBD2 (6 bases). The receptor was isolated from a man in his 60s with active or convalescent COVID-19. Sequenced material: peripheral blood. The DNA for the CDR3 is TGCGCCAGCAGCACCCCGGAGGGTGGGGAGACCCAGTACTTC. Its translation is CASSTPEGGETQYF.